What follows are 18 T cell receptor beta chains derived from one specimen sequenced in a study of blood T cells in healthy people across ages. The authors ran a second PCR of roughly 6 to 12 cycles using a sample-barcoded 5' primer and a J-beta primer mix. MiXCR, applied by TCRdb to the 5' RACE reads, yields one record per CDR3 protein. The top ten clones hold 3.7% of a sample with 780,000 or so distinct CDR3 sequences, 25% of them seen once. The sample was also reused in another study, on T cells of mothers and their children.

Sequencing was done on a sample of blood. The receptors derive from a boy aged 5-17 years in good health.

The rearrangement links TRBV7-9 to TRBJ2-1, with 10 bases fitting TRBD1. V lost 5 bases, J lost 5 bases, and 9 bases stayed unmatched. From germline, CDR1 is SEHNR and CDR2 FQNEAQ (reference sequence). CDR3 size: 16 residues. DNA for the CDR3: TGTGCCAGCAGCCCAAGGGCCGGGACAGGGGACAATGAGCAGTTCTTC. Translating gives CASSPRAGTGDNEQFF. The variable domain in full, completed from reference TRBV7-9 and TRBJ2-1, reads DTGVSQNPRHKITKRGQNVTFRCDPISEHNRLYWYRQTLGQGPEFLTYFQNEAQLEKSRLLSDRFSAERPKGSFSTLEIQRTEQGDSAMYLCASSPRAGTGDNEQFFGPGTRLTVL.

J is TRBJ2-1 and V is TRBV5-1; D is unclear. The CDR3 has 10 amino acids. Germline V lookup: CDR1 SGHRS, CDR2 YFSETQ. V was clipped by 7 bases and J by 6 bases, with 5 bases between them. CDR3 DNA sequence: TGCGCCAGCGAAAGCAATGAGCAGTTCTTC. Amino acids: CASESNEQFF. Combining the CDR3 with reference TRBV5-1 and TRBJ2-1 gives the whole variable domain KAGVTQTPRYLIKTRGQQVTLSCSPISGHRSVSWYQQTPGQGLQFLFEYFSETQRNKGNFPGRFSGRQFSNSRSEMNVSTLELGDSALYLCASESNEQFFGPGTRLTVL.

This clonotype was recorded at least ten times. A read error may explain this, as a much larger clone is one base away. CDR3 region: CASSLPYEQYF. The DNA for the CDR3 is TGTGCCAGCAGCTTACCCTACGAGCAGTACTTC. This chain links TRBV7-3 with TRBJ2-5; D is undetermined. The J call could be wrong; TRBJ2-7 is a better fit for the DNA end. Germline CDR1 SGHTA, CDR2 FQGTGA. The CDR3 has 11 amino acids.

The chain links TRBV5-1 to TRBJ2-1; 8 nucleotides line up with TRBD2. CDR1 and CDR2 from the germline V gene are SGHRS and YFSETQ. The CDR3 spans 14 residues. Trimming took 4 bases from V and 11 from J; bases not matched to a gene: 11. CDR3 loop: CASSGASGSHKQFF. DNA of the CDR3: TGCGCCAGCAGCGGAGCTAGCGGGTCTCACAAGCAGTTCTTC.

The J gene is TRBJ2-1, the V gene TRBV15; D uncertain. The CDR3 sequence is 12 residues long. Trimming took 2 bases from V and 8 from J, leaving 7 bases between them. CDR1 is LNHNV, CDR2 YYDKDF, per germline (reference sequence). The CDR3 is CATSRLYDEQFF. The CDR3 DNA sequence: TGTGCCACCAGCAGACTTTATGATGAGCAGTTCTTC.

The table lists this clonotype with a few counts. The J gene is TRBJ1-2, the V gene TRBV25-1, with D perhaps matching TRBD1 (5 bases). Between the trimmed V and J ends, which lost 4 bases and 8 bases, there was a span of 11 bases. This CDR3 is 12 amino acids long. Germline V gene lookup returns CDR1 MGHDK and CDR2 SYGVNS. The CDR3 is CASSVGVLGYTF. CDR3 nucleotide sequence: TGTGCCAGCAGTGTAGGGGTATTGGGCTACACCTTC.

The chain links TRBV6-1 to TRBJ2-7, with 15 nucleotides matching TRBD2. The V segment lost 5 bases and the J segment 6 bases; nucleotides outside the gene matches: 8. Looked up from germline, CDR1 is MNHNS and CDR2 is SASEGT. There are 16 residues in the CDR3. The CDR3 sequence is CASSPGLAGGSREQYF. The CDR3 DNA reads as TGTGCCAGCAGTCCGGGACTAGCGGGAGGATCACGCGAGCAGTACTTC.

V is TRBV4-3 and J is TRBJ2-7, with 7 bases aligning to TRBD1. The CDR3 has 17 amino acids. V lost 4 bases and J lost 3; bases outside the gene matches: 15. Per the germline V gene, CDR1 is LGHNA and CDR2 is YSLEER. This chain's CDR3 is CASSLPLDRVCFYEQYF. As DNA, the CDR3 is TGCGCCAGCAGCCTCCCCCTCGACAGGGTCTGCTTCTACGAGCAGTACTTC.

The chain combines TRBV7-2 with TRBJ2-1; D is undetermined. The better agreement between TRBJ2-7 and the DNA end casts doubt on the J call. This CDR3 is built from 16 residues. Germline V gives CDR1 SGHTA, CDR2 FQGNSA. CDR3 nucleotide sequence: TGTGCCAGCAGCTTGGCTTTATCGGGTTTGACCTACGAGCAGTACTTC. As protein: CASSLALSGLTYEQYF.

This clonotype was counted only a few times. The V gene is TRBV3-1, the J gene TRBJ2-1; 7 bases agree with TRBD2. V shed 0 bases, J shed 0 bases, and the junction held 14 bases outside the gene matches. Germline CDR1 reads LGHDT; CDR2 reads YNNKEL (reference sequence). This CDR3 spans 20 amino acids. Written as DNA, the CDR3 is TGTGCCAGCAGCCAAGATTCTTTCCTTGGGCGGGGGAGCTCCTACAATGAGCAGTTCTTC. It is translated as CASSQDSFLGRGSSYNEQFF.

V is TRBV7-9 and J is TRBJ1-2; D perhaps matches TRBD1 (6 bases). The CDR3 has 10 residues. Trimming took 4 bases from V and 11 from J, leaving 8 bases between them. Germline CDR1 SEHNR, CDR2 FQNEAQ (reference sequence). This CDR3 is CASSSDSYTF. The CDR3 bases are TGTGCCAGCAGCTCGGACAGTTACACCTTC.

This clonotype has more than one count but fewer than ten. V is TRBV2 and J is TRBJ2-1; D gene ambiguous. Germline V CDR1 and CDR2: SNHLY, FYNNEI. The CDR3 spans 12 residues. The V end lost 4 bases, the J end lost 5 bases, and 6 bases lay between the germline ends. The CDR3 loop is CASSVRNNEQFF. In DNA form, the CDR3 reads TGTGCCAGCAGTGTCCGTAACAATGAGCAGTTCTTC.

The CDR3 nucleotides are TGCAGCGTTGAAGAGCGGGGTTACACTGAAGCTTTCTTT. Its translation: CSVEERGYTEAFF. The V gene is TRBV29-1, the J gene TRBJ1-1; D unclear. The V gene lost 0 bases and the J gene lost 3 bases, with 8 bases spanning the gap. The CDR3 contains 13 residues. Germline loops: CDR1 SQVTM, CDR2 ANQGSEA.

This chain connects TRBV6-2 or TRBV6-3 to TRBJ1-2, with D unclear. In germline, CDR1 is MNHEY, CDR2 SVGEGT. The V gene lost 2 bases and the J gene lost 0 bases, with 16 bases spanning the gap. This CDR3 contains 17 residues. The CDR3: CASSYDPRLAANYGYTF. The CDR3 DNA reads as TGTGCCAGCAGTTACGATCCCAGGTTGGCGGCTAACTATGGCTACACCTTC.

This chain connects TRBV25-1 to TRBJ2-5; 7 nucleotides align to TRBD2. The CDR3 runs to 18 residues. With 3 bases clipped from V and 0 bases from J, the junction kept 13 bases outside the gene matches. In germline, CDR1 is MGHDK, CDR2 SYGVNS. In nucleotides, the CDR3 is TGTGCCAGCAGTGAGCCCCCTGGGCTAGCGGTGTACCAAGAGACCCAGTACTTC. Its protein product is CASSEPPGLAVYQETQYF.

V usage is TRBV7-8 and J usage is TRBJ2-5; 8 positions match TRBD1. The J call is in doubt because the DNA end fits TRBJ2-1 better. This CDR3 is built from 13 residues. The germline V gene encodes CDR1 SGHVS and CDR2 FQNEAQ. CDR3 loop: CASSVNRGNEQFF. DNA of the CDR3: TGTGCCAGCAGCGTGAACAGGGGGAATGAGCAGTTCTTC.

This chain links TRBV7-9 with TRBJ2-5; D is uncertain. The assigned J gene may be wrong: the sequence end matches TRBJ2-7 better. The germline V gene has CDR1 SEHNR and CDR2 FQNEAQ (reference sequence). The CDR3 spans 16 residues. The CDR3 region is CASSFPGSTSSYEQYF. The CDR3 nucleotides read TGTGCCAGCAGCTTTCCCGGGTCCACCTCTAGCTACGAGCAGTACTTC.

The V gene is TRBV24-1, the J gene TRBJ2-4, with D possibly matching TRBD2 (5 bases). Trimming left V 3 bases short and J 9 bases short, with 14 bases between. Germline assignment: CDR1 KGHDR and CDR2 SFDVKD. The CDR3 sequence is 14 residues long. CDR3 loop: CATSDVGGLGIQYF. The CDR3 bases are TGTGCCACCAGTGATGTCGGCGGACTTGGCATTCAGTACTTC.